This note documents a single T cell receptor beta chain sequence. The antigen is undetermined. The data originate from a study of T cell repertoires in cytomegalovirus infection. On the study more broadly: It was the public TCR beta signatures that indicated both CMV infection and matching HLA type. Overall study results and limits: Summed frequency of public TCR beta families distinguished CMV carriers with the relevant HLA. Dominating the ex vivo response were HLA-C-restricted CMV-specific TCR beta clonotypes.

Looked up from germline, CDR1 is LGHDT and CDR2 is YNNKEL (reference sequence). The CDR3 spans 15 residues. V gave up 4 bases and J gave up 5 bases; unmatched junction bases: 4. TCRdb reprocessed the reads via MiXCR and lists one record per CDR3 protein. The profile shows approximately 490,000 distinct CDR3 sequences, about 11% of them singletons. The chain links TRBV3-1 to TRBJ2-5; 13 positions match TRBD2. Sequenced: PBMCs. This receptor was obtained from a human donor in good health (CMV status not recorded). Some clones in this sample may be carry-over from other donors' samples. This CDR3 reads CASSRGLAGVETQYF. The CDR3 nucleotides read TGTGCCAGCAGCCGCGGACTAGCGGGAGTGGAGACCCAGTACTTC.